This T cell receptor beta chain was observed in a study of blood T cell repertoires in COVID-19 (dated by TCRdb to 2018 to 2021). Looking at the study overall: Samples from collaborators originated in the United States, Italy and Spain and spanned both the acute and convalescent phases of COVID-19. Where available, HLA class I and class II types were obtained from metadata supplied by the sample provider rather than from assay-based typing. Sample metadata almost always included a de-identified subject ID, COVID-19 status, age in years and sex. The material from the prospective study consisted of cDNA or gDNA derived from T cells, B-cell-depleted T cells, or PBMCs. A freely available public database, intended as a resource for researchers studying the immune response to SARS-CoV-2, is where the repertoires were released. The samples were drawn from two sources: the first 160 participants of the ongoing ImmuneRACE study, and 1,200 or so subjects contributed by 6 global collaborators. Subjects who had been exposed to COVID-19, were actively infected with it, or had recovered from it provided the deeply sampled blood TCRbeta repertoires that made up the dataset.

A note on this clone: Its antigen is not yet known. No much larger clone exists at a distance of one base, and base qualities are not known.

TCRbeta CDR3 regions were amplified from genomic DNA using the immunoSEQ Assay, a bias-controlled multiplex PCR. In the source study's methods: Within the assay, amplification of reference gene primers was used to estimate how many nucleated cells each sample contained. To quantify the absolute abundance of each unique TCRbeta CDR3 rearrangement, sequence reads were collapsed and filtered. For each sample, productive Simpson clonality was calculated as the square root of Simpson's diversity index across productive rearrangements. TCRdb re-hosts the immuneACCESS table, in-frame sequences only. Its copies lack some clones; in the studies checked, an unresolved V gene accounts for under half of them, and the cause for the rest is not known. The D gene and trimming were derived from the DNA, and the V and J assignments and clone size from that table. This sample holds 120,000 or so clones; approximately 86% were observed only once. 7.7% of the sample comes from the top ten.

Here is what the overall study found, with its caveats: The amount of clinical and demographic metadata varied by source and participant and was provided uncurated.

The collaborating institutions used their own protocols to collect whole blood in K2EDTA tubes. For TCRbeta analysis, collaborators shipped samples in one of three forms: frozen whole blood, isolated PBMCs, or DNA extracted from either of those sample types. The sequenced sample consisted of peripheral blood. The sequence was obtained from a human donor in a cohort sampled during active COVID-19.

The DNA is as follows: TGTGCCAGCAGCTTGGCGGTGGAGGACTATGGCTACACCTTC. It codes for CASSLAVEDYGYTF. The chain couples TRBV5-5 to TRBJ1-2; no D gene is confidently identified. From the cysteine up to the phenylalanine, the CDR3 has a length of 14 residues. Of all the DNA, just the CDR3 is kept, 42 bases in frame from base 1. Relative to germline, V is 0 bases shorter and J is 3 bases shorter, with 9 bases between their ends. The germline V gene (reference sequence) supplies CDR1 SGHKS and CDR2 YYEKEE.